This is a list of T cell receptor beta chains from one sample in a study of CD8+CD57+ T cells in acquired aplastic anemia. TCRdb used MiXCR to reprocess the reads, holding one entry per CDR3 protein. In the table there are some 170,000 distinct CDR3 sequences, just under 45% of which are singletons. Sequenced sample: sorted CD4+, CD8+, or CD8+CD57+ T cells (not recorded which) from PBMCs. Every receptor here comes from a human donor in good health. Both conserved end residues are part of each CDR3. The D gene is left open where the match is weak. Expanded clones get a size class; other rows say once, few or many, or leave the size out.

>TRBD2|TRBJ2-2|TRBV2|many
TGTGCCAGCAGTCCACTAGCGGGAGAAATCACCGGGGAGCTGTTTTTT
CASSPLAGEITGELFF
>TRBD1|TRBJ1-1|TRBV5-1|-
TGCGCCAGCCAGGGACAGGGGTACTTAAGAGACACTGAAGCTTTCTTT
CASQGQGYLRDTEAFF
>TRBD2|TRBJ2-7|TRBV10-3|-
TGTGCCATCAGCGCCCCGGGACTATTCGGCGAGCAGTACTTC
CAISAPGLFGEQYF
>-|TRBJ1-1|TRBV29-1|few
TGCAGCGTTGGTTTTGGCACTGAAGCTTTCTTT
CSVGFGTEAFF
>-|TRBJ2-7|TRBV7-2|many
TGTGCCAGCAGCTTAGGCGGGCAGGGAAGGTACGAGCAGTACTTC
CASSLGGQGRYEQYF
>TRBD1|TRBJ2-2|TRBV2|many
TGTGCCAGCAGTCCACCGACAGGGGGCTTTGACGACACCGGGGAGCTGTTTTTT
CASSPPTGGFDDTGELFF
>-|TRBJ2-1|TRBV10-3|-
TGTGCCACTTTGGGTCCAGGATATAGCAATGACCAGTTCTTC
CATLGPGYSNDQFF
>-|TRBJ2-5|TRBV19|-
TGCGCCAGTAGTATTAGGCAGCCCCAAGAGACCCAGTACTTC
CASSIRQPQETQYF
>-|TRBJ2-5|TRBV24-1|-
TGTGCCACCAGTGAGTTTCCGGGACCGAAACAAGAGACCCAGTACTTC
CATSEFPGPKQETQYF
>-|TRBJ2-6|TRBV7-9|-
TGTGCCAGCACTATCGGCCCTGGGGCCAACGTCCTGACTTTC
CASTIGPGANVLTF
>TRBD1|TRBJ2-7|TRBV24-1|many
TGTGCCACCAGTGATGGACAGGGGTACCCCTACGAGCAGTACTTC
CATSDGQGYPYEQYF
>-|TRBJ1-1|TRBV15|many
TGTGCCACCAGCAGACCGACAGGGAACACTGAAGCTTTCTTT
CATSRPTGNTEAFF
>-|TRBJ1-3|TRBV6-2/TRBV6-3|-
TGTGCCAGCAGCCACGGACAGAAGCAAGGAAACACCATATATTTT
CASSHGQKQGNTIYF
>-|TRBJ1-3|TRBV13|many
TGTGCCAGCAGCACCTCGGTAAACTCTGGAAACACCATATATTTT
CASSTSVNSGNTIYF
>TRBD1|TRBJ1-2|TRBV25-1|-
TGTGCCAGCAGTGAATCCAGGGACAGCTATGGCTACACCTTC
CASSESRDSYGYTF
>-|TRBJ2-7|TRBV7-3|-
TGTGCCAGCAGCTCCGACCCGATCTACGAGCAGTACTTC
CASSSDPIYEQYF
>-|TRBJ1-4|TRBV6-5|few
TGTGCCAGCAGCCAATCAGGGACTTTGCGGGAAAAACTGTTTTTT
CASSQSGTLREKLFF
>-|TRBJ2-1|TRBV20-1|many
TGCAGTGCGATACTAGTTTACAATGAGCAGTTCTTC
CSAILVYNEQFF
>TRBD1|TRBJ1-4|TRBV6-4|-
TGTGCCAGCAGTTCCGGGACAGGATCCGAAAAACTGTTTTTT
CASSSGTGSEKLFF
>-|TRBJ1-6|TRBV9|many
TGTGCCAGCACCGTGGGGGGCAACTCACCCCTCCACTTT
CASTVGGNSPLHF
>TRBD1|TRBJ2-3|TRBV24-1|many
TGTGCCACCAGTGATTTAGAAGGGGGCCGGGGCACAGATACGCAGTATTTT
CATSDLEGGRGTDTQYF
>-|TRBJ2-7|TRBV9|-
TGTGCCAGCAGCGTAACAGCCGGGACAACCTACGAGCAGTACTTC
CASSVTAGTTYEQYF
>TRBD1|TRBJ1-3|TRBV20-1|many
TGCAGTGCTAGAGAGGGACAGGGGGCCGGAAACACCATATATTTT
CSAREGQGAGNTIYF
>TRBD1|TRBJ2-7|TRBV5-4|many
TGTGCCAGCAGCACGGGACAGCGGGAGCAGTACTTC
CASSTGQREQYF
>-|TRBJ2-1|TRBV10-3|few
TGTGCCAGCAGTGAGTCGCGGGCCTCCTACAATGAGCAGTTCTTC
CASSESRASYNEQFF
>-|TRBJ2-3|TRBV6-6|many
TGTGCCAGCACCATCCAAGGAGATACGCAGTATTTT
CASTIQGDTQYF
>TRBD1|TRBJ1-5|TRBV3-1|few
TGTGCCAGCAGCCCGGCGAACAGGGGACATCAGCCCCAGCATTTT
CASSPANRGHQPQHF
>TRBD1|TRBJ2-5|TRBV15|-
TGTGCCACCAGCACAAGGACAGGGGGAGAGACCCAGTACTTC
CATSTRTGGETQYF
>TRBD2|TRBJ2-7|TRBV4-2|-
TGTGCCAGCAGCCCCGGGGTACAAGCGGGAGCCTACGAGCAGTACTTC
CASSPGVQAGAYEQYF
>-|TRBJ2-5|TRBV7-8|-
TGTGCCAGCAGCTCCCAGACAGGTCAAGAGACCCAGTACTTC
CASSSQTGQETQYF
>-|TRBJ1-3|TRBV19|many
TGTGCCAGTAGTATAACTGGACGAAACACCATATATTTT
CASSITGRNTIYF
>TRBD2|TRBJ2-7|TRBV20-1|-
TGCAGTGCTAGCGGGAGGAGTTCCTACGAGCAGTACTTC
CSASGRSSYEQYF
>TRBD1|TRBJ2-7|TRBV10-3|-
TGTGCCATCAGTCTTCACCGGGACAGAGGCTACGAGCAGTACTTC
CAISLHRDRGYEQYF
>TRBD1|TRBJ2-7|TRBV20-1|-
TGCAGTGCTAGGGTCAGAGGACAGGCCTACGAGCAGTACTTC
CSARVRGQAYEQYF
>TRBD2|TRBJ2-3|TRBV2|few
TGTGCCAGCACCGAGGGACTAGCGGGAGCTTCTGATACGCAGTATTTT
CASTEGLAGASDTQYF
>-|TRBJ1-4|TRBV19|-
TGTGCCAGTAGTAGACGGATAAATGAAAAACTGTTTTTT
CASSRRINEKLFF
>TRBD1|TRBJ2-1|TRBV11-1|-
TGTGCCAGCACCGTTGACAGGGGGATAGGTGAGCAGCTCTTT
CASTVDRGIGEQLF
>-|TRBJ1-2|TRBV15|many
TGTGCCACCAGCAGAGAGGGGGGTAGTAACTATGGCTACACCTTC
CATSREGGSNYGYTF
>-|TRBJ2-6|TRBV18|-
TGTGCCAGCTCACCATTGCGTGCACTCGTCACTGGGGCCAACGTCCTGACTTTC
CASSPLRALVTGANVLTF
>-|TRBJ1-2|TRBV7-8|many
TGTGCCAGCAGCCCTCGGGACGGAGCCACCAGCGGTGGCTACACCTTC
CASSPRDGATSGGYTF
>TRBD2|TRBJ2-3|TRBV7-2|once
TGTGCCAGCAGCCCAGCGGGGCTCACAGATACGCAGTATTTT
CASSPAGLTDTQYF
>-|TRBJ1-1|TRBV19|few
TGTGCCAGTAGTACCCTTCCGACAGCCCGAGGGAACACTGAAGCTTTCTTT
CASSTLPTARGNTEAFF
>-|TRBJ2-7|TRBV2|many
TGTGCCAGCAGTTCGGGGGGCGGGTTTTACGAGCAGTACTTC
CASSSGGGFYEQYF
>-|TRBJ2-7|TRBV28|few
TGTGCCAGCAGTTTGGGCAGGGGTTACGAGGAGCAGTACTTC
CASSLGRGYEEQYF
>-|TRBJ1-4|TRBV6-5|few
TGTGCCAGCAGTTACTCGAGAATACTCCGGGAAAAACTGTTTTTT
CASSYSRILREKLFF
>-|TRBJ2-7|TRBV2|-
TGTGCCAGCAGCATTCACGATTGGTTCTACGAGCAGTACTTC
CASSIHDWFYEQYF
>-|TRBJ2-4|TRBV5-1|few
TGCGCCAGCAGCTTGGCCGTGGAGGGACTCAACATTCAGTACTTC
CASSLAVEGLNIQYF
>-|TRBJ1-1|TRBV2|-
TGTGCCAGCAGTGAAGCTACAGGGAGCTACACTGAAGCTTTCTTT
CASSEATGSYTEAFF
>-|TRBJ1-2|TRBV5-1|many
TGCGCCAGCAGCTTGGGGTCTCTGGGGCCGGATGGCTACACCTTC
CASSLGSLGPDGYTF
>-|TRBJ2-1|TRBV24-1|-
TGTGCCACCAGCGACAGACGCTCCTACAATGAGCAGTTCTTC
CATSDRRSYNEQFF
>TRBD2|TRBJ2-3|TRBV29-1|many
TGCAGCGGCAGAAAGGGACTAGCTTTTTACGCAGATACGCAGTATTTT
CSGRKGLAFYADTQYF
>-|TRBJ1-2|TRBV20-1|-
TGCAGTGCTAGGGGACCGTCGGGCTACACCTTC
CSARGPSGYTF
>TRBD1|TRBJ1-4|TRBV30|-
TGTGCCTGGAGTGTACCCCCCACTCACCCCAGGGGGGAACTGTTTTTT
CAWSVPPTHPRGELFF
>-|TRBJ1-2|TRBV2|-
TGTGCCAGCATGAATATGGGACTGTATGGCTACACCTTC
CASMNMGLYGYTF
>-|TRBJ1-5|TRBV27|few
TGTGCCAGCAGTTTTCTATCCCCTCGGGGGGCCGATAACCCCCAGCATTTT
CASSFLSPRGADNPQHF
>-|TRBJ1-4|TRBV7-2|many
TGTGCCAGCAGCTTACCGGGAGTTTCGGGAAAACTGTTTTTT
CASSLPGVSGKLFF
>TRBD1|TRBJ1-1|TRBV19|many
TGTGCCAGTAGTTGGCCGGGACAGGGGAGGACTGAAGCTTTCTTT
CASSWPGQGRTEAFF
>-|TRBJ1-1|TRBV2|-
TGTGCCAGCAGGGAGACAGAGATTGCTGAAGCTTTCTTT
CASRETEIAEAFF